Shown below are 25 T cell receptor beta chains from a single sample sequenced in a study of shared clonotypes between healthy human individuals. Some clones are missing from TCRdb's copy, which holds only in-frame ones; the method was immunoSEQ multiplex PCR. The data hold roughly 1.5 million clones, with 95% to 99% observed a single time. The sequenced sample was naive CD4+ T cells sorted from blood. Specified subset: CD45RA+ positively selected. The receptors derive from a man aged 25-45 years in good health.

The chain is built from TRBV2 and TRBJ1-5; the match to TRBD1 covers 10 bases. The germline gives CDR1 SNHLY, CDR2 FYNNEI. The ends lost 7 bases at V and 4 bases at J; junction bases unmatched: 7. The CDR3 has 15 residues. CDR3 nucleotides: TGTGCCAGCAATGGGGGGACAGGGGCTAATCAGCCCCAGCATTTT. Residues: CASNGGTGANQPQHF.

This chain joins TRBV11-3 and TRBJ2-2, with 8 bases lining up with TRBD2. V lost 11 bases and J lost 5; bases outside the gene matches: 16. Per germline, CDR1 SGHNT and CDR2 YENEEA. The length of the CDR3 is 16 residues. CDR3 residues: CAPWLGAGGKTGELFF. DNA of the CDR3: TGTGCCCCCTGGCTGGGCGCGGGAGGAAAAACCGGGGAGCTGTTTTTT.

This chain joins TRBV2 and TRBJ1-1, with D unclear. V was clipped by 1 base and J by 2 bases, with 5 bases between them. The V gene's germline CDR1 is SNHLY and CDR2 FYNNEI. CDR3 length equals 13 residues. The CDR3 region is CASSEESNTEAFF. For the CDR3, the DNA is TGTGCCAGCAGTGAAGAAAGTAACACTGAAGCTTTCTTT.

The chain combines TRBV10-1 with TRBJ2-1, with D uncertain. Germline V CDR1 and CDR2: WNHNN, SYGVQD (reference sequence). This CDR3 contains 13 residues. The V gene lost 3 bases and the J gene lost 4 bases, with 7 bases spanning the gap. The CDR3 loop is CASSESIYNEQFF. The CDR3 coding sequence is TGCGCCAGCAGTGAATCCATATACAATGAGCAGTTCTTC.

The chain employs TRBV5-1 and TRBJ2-7; tentative D call: TRBD1 (6 bases). Germline assignment: CDR1 SGHRS and CDR2 YFSETQ. Trimming removed 2 bases at V and 3 bases at J, with 9 bases between. The CDR3 sequence is 13 residues long. The CDR3 loop reads CASSFWTDYEQYF. CDR3 DNA sequence: TGCGCCAGCAGCTTCTGGACAGACTACGAGCAGTACTTC.

This sequence joins TRBV25-1 and TRBJ2-7; no reliable D call. The V and J ends lost 5 bases and 4 bases respectively, with 6 bases between them. The CDR3 contains 11 residues. Germline V CDR1 and CDR2: MGHDK, SYGVNS. CDR3 in amino acids: CASSRRYEQYF. DNA of the CDR3: TGTGCCAGCAGTAGGCGGTACGAGCAGTACTTC.

The chain has TRBV20-1 and TRBJ1-1; no clear D gene. CDR1 DFQATT and CDR2 SNEGSKA come from the germline V gene (reference sequence). The CDR3 sequence is 8 residues long. The CDR3: CRAPEAFF. Here the CDR3 DNA reads TGCAGGGCCCCTGAAGCTTTCTTT.

Notes on this clone: Different DNA sequences within this sample yield the same CDR3. V usage is TRBV28 and J usage is TRBJ2-7; D is possibly TRBD2 (6 bases). V was pared by 3 bases and J by 6 bases, with 9 bases between. Germline V gives CDR1 MDHEN, CDR2 SYDVKM. CDR3 length: 12 amino acids. The CDR3 DNA reads as TGTGCCAGCAGTTTGGGGGGAGGCGAGCAGTACTTC. As protein: CASSLGGGEQYF.

This chain links TRBV28 with TRBJ2-2; 7 bases fit TRBD1. V dropped 6 bases and J dropped 5; count of bases not matched to a gene: 6. This CDR3 is built from 14 residues. CDR1 and CDR2 (germline): MDHEN, SYDVKM. The CDR3 coding sequence is TGTGCCAGCAGATCCGGGACAGCTACCGGGGAGCTGTTTTTT. Protein: CASRSGTATGELFF.

V and J are TRBV2 and TRBJ2-1; D remains ambiguous. The V end lost 4 bases, the J end lost 7 bases, and 14 bases lay between the germline ends. Germline V lookup: CDR1 SNHLY, CDR2 FYNNEI. This CDR3 comprises 14 residues. For the CDR3, the DNA is TGTGCCAGCAGTGTATCGACGGCCCGGAATGAGCAGTTCTTC. Encoded protein: CASSVSTARNEQFF.

The CDR3 loop is CASIPGGIGTDTQYF. The DNA for the CDR3 is TGTGCCAGTATTCCAGGGGGAATAGGAACAGATACGCAGTATTTT. The V call is TRBV19, the J call TRBJ2-3, with 7 bases lining up with TRBD1. Losses at the gene ends were 7 bases for V and 3 bases for J; bases not matched to a gene: 10. Germline loops: CDR1 LNHDA, CDR2 SQIVND (reference sequence). The length of the CDR3 is 15 residues.

The J gene is TRBJ2-7, the V gene TRBV5-1, with D perhaps being TRBD1 or TRBD2 (5 bases each). The CDR3 covers 14 residues. Trimming took off 2 bases at V and 0 bases at J, with 9 bases between the two ends. The germline CDR1 and CDR2 sequences are SGHRS and YFSETQ. CDR3 in DNA: TGCGCCAGCAGCTTACAAGGGACCTCCTACGAGCAGTACTTC. As protein: CASSLQGTSYEQYF.

The genes are TRBV9 and TRBJ2-2, with D perhaps matching TRBD1 (5 bases). CDR1 and CDR2 from the germline V gene are SGDLS and YYNGEE. The ends were cut back, 9 bases at V and 6 bases at J, with 21 bases in the middle. The CDR3 is 15 amino acids. This chain's CDR3 is CATGVAPAGPGELFF. The CDR3 nucleotides are TGTGCCACCGGCGTCGCCCCGGCAGGGCCCGGGGAGCTGTTTTTT.

V and J are TRBV18 and TRBJ2-1, with TRBD2 matching over 11 bases. The germline CDR1 and CDR2 sequences are KGHSH and LQKENI. The J segment lost 5 bases and the V segment lost 3 bases, leaving 6 bases of the junction unmatched. CDR3 size: 16 residues. CDR3 sequence reads: CASSPLAGGIDNEQFF. Written as DNA, the CDR3 is TGTGCCAGCTCACCCCTAGCGGGAGGTATTGACAATGAGCAGTTCTTC. The whole variable domain, remainder taken from reference TRBV18 and TRBJ2-1, is NAGVMQNPRHLVRRRGQEARLRCSPMKGHSHVYWYRQLPEEGLKFMVYLQKENIIDESGMPKERFSAEFPKEGPSILRIQQVVRGDSAAYFCASSPLAGGIDNEQFFGPGTRLTVL.

The chain couples TRBV2 to TRBJ2-5; D perhaps matches TRBD1 (5 bases). This CDR3 has 13 amino acids. The germline CDR1 and CDR2 sequences are SNHLY and FYNNEI. V lost 7 bases and J 2 bases, leaving 11 bases between the germline ends. CDR3 in amino acids: CASTRQGQETQYF. The CDR3 DNA reads as TGTGCCAGCACGAGGCAGGGACAAGAGACCCAGTACTTC.

The chain recombines TRBV11-2 with TRBJ1-1, with D uncertain. The CDR3 runs 14 residues. Germline values: CDR1 SGHAT, CDR2 FQNNGV. V lost 6 bases to trimming and J lost 7 bases, with 18 bases between them. CDR3 DNA: TGTGCCAGCAGGTACCGGCGGGTGGCGGGTGAAGCTTTCTTT. Translation gives CASRYRRVAGEAFF.

V gene TRBV9 combines with J gene TRBJ2-7; 14 nucleotides agree with TRBD2. This CDR3 is 15 amino acids long. Germline V gives CDR1 SGDLS, CDR2 YYNGEE. The ends lost 2 bases at V and 6 bases at J; junction bases unmatched: 4. CDR3 region: CASSVGTSGSTEQYF. CDR3 coding DNA: TGTGCCAGCAGCGTCGGGACTAGCGGGAGCACCGAGCAGTACTTC.

This clone appeared a single time. Other DNA sequences in the sample encode the same CDR3. V and J are TRBV7-6 and TRBJ2-7; D is ambiguous. With 0 bases removed from V and 0 bases from J, the gap between germline ends came to 6 bases. The CDR3 consists of 14 residues. Germline V CDR1 and CDR2: SGHVS, FNYEAQ. The CDR3 reads CASSLASGSYEQYF. CDR3 DNA: TGTGCCAGCAGCTTAGCCTCTGGCTCCTACGAGCAGTACTTC.

This clone was seen just once. This chain connects TRBV7-9 to TRBJ2-1; D ambiguous. The CDR3 contains 14 residues. Per germline, CDR1 SEHNR and CDR2 FQNEAQ (reference sequence). Trimming took off 2 bases at V and 6 bases at J, with 11 bases between the two ends. CDR3 in amino acids: CASSLSIESNEQFF. In DNA form, the CDR3 reads TGTGCCAGCAGCTTAAGTATTGAGTCCAATGAGCAGTTCTTC. The complete variable domain, with remaining parts taken from reference TRBV7-9 and TRBJ2-1, reads DTGVSQNPRHKITKRGQNVTFRCDPISEHNRLYWYRQTLGQGPEFLTYFQNEAQLEKSRLLSDRFSAERPKGSFSTLEIQRTEQGDSAMYLCASSLSIESNEQFFGPGTRLTVL.

The J gene is TRBJ1-5, the V gene TRBV5-3, with a tentative D call TRBD1 (5 bases). TRBV5-3 is recorded as an ORF, its role being uncertain. The CDR3 sequence is 12 residues long. Trimming removed 5 bases at V and 2 bases at J, with 5 bases between. The CDR3 loop is CARRGGNQPQHF. The CDR3 bases are TGTGCCAGAAGGGGGGGCAATCAGCCCCAGCATTTT.

A single count supports this clone. This same CDR3 is encoded by further DNA sequences in the sample. V and J are TRBV5-4 and TRBJ1-1; D is possibly TRBD1 (6 bases). In germline, CDR1 is SGHNT, CDR2 YYREEE (reference sequence). This CDR3 has 14 residues. V gave up 1 base and J gave up 0 bases, with 7 bases separating them. CDR3 in amino acids: CASSLQGMNTEAFF. The CDR3 DNA follows: TGTGCCAGCAGCTTGCAGGGGATGAACACTGAAGCTTTCTTT.

The rearrangement joins TRBV7-6 to TRBJ2-5, with 11 bases that match TRBD1. The germline gives CDR1 SGHVS, CDR2 FNYEAQ. The CDR3 totals 15 residues. V was clipped by 3 bases and J by 5 bases; unmatched bases: 5. Here the CDR3 reads CASSFGQGAPETQYF. CDR3 nucleotides: TGTGCCAGCAGCTTTGGACAGGGGGCTCCCGAGACCCAGTACTTC.

V is TRBV2 and J is TRBJ2-6; TRBD2 agrees at 9 bases. CDR1 is SNHLY and CDR2 is FYNNEI in the germline V gene. With V trimmed by 5 bases and J by 0 bases, 8 bases remained unmatched. The CDR3 is made up of 18 amino acids. CDR3 sequence reads: CASSPTGLALSGANVLTF. The DNA of the CDR3 is TGTGCCAGCAGTCCCACTGGACTAGCGCTCTCTGGGGCCAACGTCCTGACTTTC.

This sequence joins TRBV18 and TRBJ2-1; D gene uncertain. Looked up from germline, CDR1 is KGHSH and CDR2 is LQKENI. This CDR3 contains 13 residues. V was cut by 3 bases and J by 5 bases, with 8 bases left in between. The CDR3 spells CASSPKHNNEQFF. In nucleotides, the CDR3 is TGTGCCAGCTCACCGAAGCATAACAATGAGCAGTTCTTC.

The chain combines TRBV9 with TRBJ2-3; no firm D call. The CDR3 runs 13 residues. V shed 2 bases and J shed 7 bases, with 11 bases lying between them. Germline V gives CDR1 SGDLS, CDR2 YYNGEE. The CDR3 loop is CASSVESFHTQYF. The CDR3 DNA is TGTGCCAGCAGCGTCGAATCATTCCATACGCAGTATTTT.